Described below is a single T cell receptor (beta chain) sequence and its context. Its antigen is unknown. Some clones are missing from TCRdb's copy, which holds only in-frame ones; the method was immunoSEQ multiplex PCR. In the table there are 43,000 or so clones, around 70% of which are singletons. This sample was taken from a study of PD-1 blockade in classical Hodgkin lymphoma. Study outcomes and limitations: Repertoire differences lack defined causes, possibly disease activity or prior therapy. According to reports, newly diagnosed patients had lower baseline TCR diversity than healthy donors, and relapsed/refractory patients had lower baseline TCR diversity still. Those patients who began receiving nivolumab less than 1 year after ASCT had lower diversity, and they were excluded.

The CDR3 runs 15 residues. Deletions cut 3 bases from V and 7 bases from J, with 15 bases between. CDR1 and CDR2 from the germline V gene are LGHNA and YNFKEQ. Every patient relapsed after autologous stem cell transplantation, and brentuximab vedotin exposure varied. Complete response, partial response or progressive disease constituted the best response categories observed. The chain employs TRBV4-2 and TRBJ1-4; no clear D. The sequencing used peripheral blood mononuclear cells (PBMCs), collected at baseline. This receptor was identified in a human donor with classical Hodgkin lymphoma. This CDR3 reads CASSQAPGLGEKLFF. CDR3 bases: TGTGCCAGCAGCCAGGCCCCGGGGTTAGGTGAAAAACTGTTTTTT.